The clone carrying this TCR beta chain has more than one count but fewer than ten. Its antigen is unidentified. The CDR3 covers 15 residues. Trimming took 2 bases from V and 6 from J, leaving 14 bases between them. CDR1 is ENHRY, CDR2 SYGVKD, per germline. The data were taken from a study of T cells after yellow fever vaccination. Study-level findings and limits: Among primary-vaccination clones, most reappeared after the booster, at 95% to 96% for CD4 and 88% for CD8.

TCRdb re-derived calls from the 5' RACE reads in MiXCR, one entry per CDR3 protein. Among just over 250,000 distinct CDR3 sequences listed, around 5.3% were seen once. Material: CD4+ T cells sorted from PBMCs, obtained on the day of the yellow fever booster vaccination. This TCR came from a man between 18 and 35 years old who received the YFV17D yellow fever vaccine. This chain connects TRBV10-3 to TRBJ1-5, with D perhaps matching TRBD1 (5 bases). The CDR3 protein is CAISEGTGSSQPQHF. For the CDR3, the DNA is TGTGCCATCAGTGAGGGGACGGGCTCGAGTCAGCCCCAGCATTTT.